The entry below gives a single T cell receptor beta chain sequence along with its context. Its specificity is unknown. The entry originates in a study of vaccination effects on CD4 cells after COVID-19. ViraFEST assay sequencing came after antigen-specific CD4+ T cells were expanded with viral peptide pools. An approximately ten-day culture period preceded the isolation of CD4+ T cells. Neither prior SARS-CoV-2 infection nor positive nucleocapsid antibodies were present in the vaccine recipients. Cultures used 1.5 million to 2 million PBMC per well, roughly 9.8 IU/ml IL-2 and approximately 10 ug/ml peptides. CDR1 is SGHTA and CDR2 is FQGNSA in the germline V gene. There are 14 residues in the CDR3. V lost 1 base and J 7 bases, leaving 13 bases between the germline ends. Produced via immunoSEQ multiplex PCR; TCRdb's table is partial and in-frame only. This sample yields 65,000 or so clones, of which approximately 76% are seen a single time; about 3% belongs to the top ten.

The sequences come from CD4+ T cells from PBMCs cultured with HCoV-NL63 spike peptides, collected before COVID-19 vaccination. The chain couples TRBV7-2 to TRBJ1-1; D is uncertain. The sequence came from a human donor who received a COVID-19 vaccine. CDR3 sequence reads: CASSLDWAAGEAFF. CDR3 coding DNA: TGTGCCAGCAGCTTAGATTGGGCTGCGGGTGAAGCTTTCTTT.